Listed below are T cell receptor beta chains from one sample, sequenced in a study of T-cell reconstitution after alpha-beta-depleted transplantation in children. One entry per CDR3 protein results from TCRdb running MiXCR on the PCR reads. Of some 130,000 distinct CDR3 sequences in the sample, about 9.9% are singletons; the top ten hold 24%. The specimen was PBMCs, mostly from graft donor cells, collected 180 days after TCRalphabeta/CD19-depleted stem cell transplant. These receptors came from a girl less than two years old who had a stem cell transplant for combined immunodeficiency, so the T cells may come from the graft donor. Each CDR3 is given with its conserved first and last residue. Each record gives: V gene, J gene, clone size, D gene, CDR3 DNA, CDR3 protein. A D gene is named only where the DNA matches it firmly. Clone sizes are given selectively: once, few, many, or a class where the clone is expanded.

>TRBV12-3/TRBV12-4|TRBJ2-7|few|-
TGTGCCAGCAGTTTCAAGACGTCCTACGAGCAGTACTTC
CASSFKTSYEQYF
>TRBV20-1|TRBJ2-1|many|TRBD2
TGCAGTGCTAGAGAGGCTAGCGGGGGGGCCATGTATGAGCAGTTCTTC
CSAREASGGAMYEQFF
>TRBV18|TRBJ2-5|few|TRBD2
TGTGCCAGCTCACCGCTAGCGGGGGGTTACCAAGAGACCCAGTACTTC
CASSPLAGGYQETQYF
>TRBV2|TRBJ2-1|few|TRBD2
TGTGCCAGCAGCGGGACTACAGAGCAGTTCTTC
CASSGTTEQFF
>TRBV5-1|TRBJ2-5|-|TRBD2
TGCGCCAGCGGTCGTAGCGGGAGCCGGGAGACCCAGTACTTC
CASGRSGSRETQYF
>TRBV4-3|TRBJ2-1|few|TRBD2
TGCGCCAGCAGCCATGAGGGACTAGCGGAATACAATGAGCAGTTCTTC
CASSHEGLAEYNEQFF
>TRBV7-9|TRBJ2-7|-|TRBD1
TGTGCCAGCAGCGCCCGGGACAGGGGACACGAGCAGTACTTC
CASSARDRGHEQYF
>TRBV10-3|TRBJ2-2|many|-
TGTGCCATCAGTGAGTCGACCATTGGGGGCACCGGGGAGCTGTTTTTT
CAISESTIGGTGELFF
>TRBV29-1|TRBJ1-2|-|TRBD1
TGCAGCGTTGAAGACGCGACAGGGGGTATGGTCGGCTACACCTTC
CSVEDATGGMVGYTF
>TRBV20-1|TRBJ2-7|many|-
TGCAGTGCCAACGCAGACTCCTACGAGCAGTACTTC
CSANADSYEQYF
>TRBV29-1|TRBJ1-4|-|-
TGCAGCGGCCAGGGCACAACTAATGAAAAACTGTTTTTT
CSGQGTTNEKLFF
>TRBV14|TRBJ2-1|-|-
TGTGCCAGCAGCCAAGACTCCTTAGACAATGAGCAGTTCTTC
CASSQDSLDNEQFF
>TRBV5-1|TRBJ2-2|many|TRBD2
TGCGCCAGCAGCTTGGCTAGCGGGAGGTCGAACACCGGGGAGCTGTTTTTT
CASSLASGRSNTGELFF
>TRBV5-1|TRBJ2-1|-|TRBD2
TGCGCCAGCAGACCGGGACTAGCGGAGTACAATGAGCAGTTCTTC
CASRPGLAEYNEQFF
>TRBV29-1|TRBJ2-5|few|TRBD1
TGCAGCGTTACTACAGGGGGAGGAGAGACCCAGTACTTC
CSVTTGGGETQYF
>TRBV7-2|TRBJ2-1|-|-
TGTGCCAGCAGAAACTACAATGAGCAGTTCTTC
CASRNYNEQFF
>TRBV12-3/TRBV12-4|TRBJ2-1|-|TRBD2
TGTGCCAGCAGCCCCCTCCCTAGCGGGAGGGCGGTCTTC
CASSPLPSGRAVF
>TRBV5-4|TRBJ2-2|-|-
TGTGCCAGCAGCTTGGCGGGACCGTACACCGGGGAGCTGTTTTTT
CASSLAGPYTGELFF
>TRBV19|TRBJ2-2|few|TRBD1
TGTGCCAGTAGTAGGGGACAGCCATTAACCGGGGAGCTGTTTTTT
CASSRGQPLTGELFF
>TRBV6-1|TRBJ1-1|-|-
TGTGCCAGCAGATCCTACAGGGTAGGGACTGAAGCTTTCTTT
CASRSYRVGTEAFF
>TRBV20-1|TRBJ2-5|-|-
TGCAGTGCTAGAGTGCTAGCGGAGACCCAGTACTTC
CSARVLAETQYF
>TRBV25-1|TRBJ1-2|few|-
TGTGCCAGCAGCTACGGGGGATCGTATGGCTACACCTTC
CASSYGGSYGYTF
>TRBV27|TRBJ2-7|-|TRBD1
TGTGCCGCCCGGGACAGGGTCTCCTACGAGCAGTACTTC
CAARDRVSYEQYF
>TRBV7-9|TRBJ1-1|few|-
TGTGCCAGCAGAGCTAACGGGGCAAGAAACACTGAAGCTTTCTTT
CASRANGARNTEAFF
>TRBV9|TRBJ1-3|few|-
TGTGCCAGCAGCGTAGCGGGGGGGCTGTCTGGAAACACCATATATTTT
CASSVAGGLSGNTIYF
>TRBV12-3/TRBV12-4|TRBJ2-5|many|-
TGTGCCAGCAGTCCCTGGGGGGGCGAGGGGACCCAGTACTTC
CASSPWGGEGTQYF
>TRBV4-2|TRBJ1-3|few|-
TGTGCCAGCAGCCAAGAGGGAGGGGGGCCTGGAAACACCATATATTTT
CASSQEGGGPGNTIYF
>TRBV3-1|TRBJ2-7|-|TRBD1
TGTGCCAGCAGCCCGCGACAGGGTGGGTACGAGCAGTACTTC
CASSPRQGGYEQYF
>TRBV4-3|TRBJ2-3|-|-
TGCGCCAGCAGCCAAGTTTTGACTAGCACAGATACGCAGTATTTT
CASSQVLTSTDTQYF
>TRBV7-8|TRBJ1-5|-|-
TGTGCCAGCAGCCAGGGACACGATTATAGCAATCAGCCCCAGCATTTT
CASSQGHDYSNQPQHF
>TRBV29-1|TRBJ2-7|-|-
TGCAGCGCCCTAAGCGGGACAGCCTACTACGAGCAGTACTTC
CSALSGTAYYEQYF
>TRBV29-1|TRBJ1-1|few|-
TGCAGCGTAGGAGGGAGGGCGAACACTGAAGCTTTCTTT
CSVGGRANTEAFF
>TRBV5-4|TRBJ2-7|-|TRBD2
TGTGCCAGCAGTCTGCCGGGGGGACCCTACGAGCAGTACTTC
CASSLPGGPYEQYF
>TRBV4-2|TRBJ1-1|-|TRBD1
TGTGCCAGCAGCCTCCGGGACAGGTCGAACACTGAAGCTTTCTTT
CASSLRDRSNTEAFF
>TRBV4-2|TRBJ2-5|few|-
TGTGCCAGCAGCCCCCCGGAGACAGGACAAGAGACCCAGTACTTC
CASSPPETGQETQYF
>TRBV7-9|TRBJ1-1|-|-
TGTGCCAGCAGCCCCCCGGACAGTTACACTGAAGCTTTCTTT
CASSPPDSYTEAFF
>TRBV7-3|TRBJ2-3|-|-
TGTGCCAGCAGCTTACCCCCCGGCGCAGATACGCAGTATTTT
CASSLPPGADTQYF
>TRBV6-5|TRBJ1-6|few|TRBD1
TGTGCCAGCAGTTTTAAGTGGGACAGGGACAATTCACCCCTCCACTTT
CASSFKWDRDNSPLHF
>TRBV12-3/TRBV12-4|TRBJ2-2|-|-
TGTGCCAGCAGTTTGATCCCGGGCGGGGAGCTGTTTTTT
CASSLIPGGELFF
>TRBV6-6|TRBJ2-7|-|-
TGTGCCAGCAGTTACGTCGTCTCCGAGCAGTACTTC
CASSYVVSEQYF
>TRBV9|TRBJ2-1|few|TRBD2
TGTGCCAGCAGCGGGCGGGAGGGCCACAATGAGCAGTTCTTC
CASSGREGHNEQFF